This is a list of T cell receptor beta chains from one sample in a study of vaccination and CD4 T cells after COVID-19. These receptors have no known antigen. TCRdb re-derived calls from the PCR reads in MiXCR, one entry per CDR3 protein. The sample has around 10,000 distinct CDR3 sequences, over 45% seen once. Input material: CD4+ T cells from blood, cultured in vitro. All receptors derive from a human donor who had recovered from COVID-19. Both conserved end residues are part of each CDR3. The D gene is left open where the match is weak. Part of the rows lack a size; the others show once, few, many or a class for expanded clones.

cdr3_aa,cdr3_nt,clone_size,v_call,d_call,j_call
CARRRTDQKSGDYNEQFF,TGTGCCAGGAGAAGGACAGACCAGAAGAGCGGGGACTACAATGAGCAGTTCTTC,-,TRBV19,-,TRBJ2-1
CSATLTSGGPSSYNEQFF,TGCAGTGCTACCTTGACTAGCGGGGGGCCGAGCTCCTACAATGAGCAGTTCTTC,few,TRBV20-1,TRBD2,TRBJ2-1
CASRVTGTEGQPQHF,TGTGCCAGCAGAGTGACCGGGACAGAGGGCCAGCCCCAGCATTTT,few,TRBV12-3/TRBV12-4,TRBD1,TRBJ1-5
CASALGGPTDTQYF,TGTGCCAGCGCTCTGGGGGGGCCGACAGATACGCAGTATTTT,-,TRBV2,-,TRBJ2-3
CASSPYGQGRTEAFF,TGTGCCAGTAGTCCTTACGGACAGGGGAGAACTGAAGCTTTCTTT,-,TRBV19,TRBD1,TRBJ1-1
CASSFKQNTEAFF,TGCGCCAGCAGCTTCAAACAAAACACTGAAGCTTTCTTT,-,TRBV5-1,-,TRBJ1-1
CATSRSQGRTEAFF,TGTGCCACCAGCAGGTCACAGGGGCGGACTGAAGCTTTCTTT,-,TRBV15,TRBD1,TRBJ1-1
CASILTGGRGTEAFF,TGTGCCAGCATCCTAACAGGGGGAAGAGGGACTGAAGCTTTCTTT,few,TRBV6-1,TRBD1,TRBJ1-1
CASSEGQVYNEQFF,TGTGCCAGCAGTGAAGGACAGGTATACAATGAGCAGTTCTTC,-,TRBV6-1,-,TRBJ2-1
CASSPSPYEQYF,TGTGCCAGCAGTCCCAGCCCCTACGAGCAGTACTTC,few,TRBV6-2/TRBV6-3,-,TRBJ2-7
CASSFISGEQFF,TGTGCCAGCAGCTTTATTAGCGGCGAGCAGTTCTTC,-,TRBV7-2,-,TRBJ2-1
CATSSGGGGTGELFF,TGTGCCACCAGCAGCGGGGGAGGTGGCACCGGGGAGCTGTTTTTT,-,TRBV15,-,TRBJ2-2
CASSWTESYEQYF,TGTGCCAGCAGCTGGACTGAGTCCTACGAGCAGTACTTC,-,TRBV7-6,-,TRBJ2-7
CSARRGAPMNTEAFF,TGCAGTGCTAGAAGGGGGGCCCCTATGAACACTGAAGCTTTCTTT,few,TRBV20-1,-,TRBJ1-1
CASRPGTGKSTDTQYF,TGTGCCAGCAGACCCGGGACAGGGAAAAGCACAGATACGCAGTATTTT,-,TRBV6-1,TRBD1,TRBJ2-3
CASSYTLPGEGGPQHF,TGTGCCAGCAGTTACACACTCCCAGGGGAGGGCGGGCCCCAGCATTTT,-,TRBV6-5,-,TRBJ1-5
CASSPGLAGRYEQYF,TGTGCCAGCAGTCCGGGACTAGCGGGGCGCTACGAGCAGTACTTC,-,TRBV6-1,TRBD2,TRBJ2-7
CASSAQRNTEAFF,TGTGCCAGCAGTGCGCAGAGGAACACTGAAGCTTTCTTT,few,TRBV6-1,-,TRBJ1-1
CASTFTRNTEAFF,TGTGCCAGTACCTTCACAAGGAACACTGAAGCTTTCTTT,-,TRBV19,-,TRBJ1-1
CASSPPDRDTEAFF,TGTGCCAGTAGTCCACCCGACAGGGACACTGAAGCTTTCTTT,-,TRBV19,TRBD1,TRBJ1-1
CASSDLNLAGTPTDTQYF,TGTGCCAGCAGTGATCTGAATCTAGCGGGGACCCCTACAGATACGCAGTATTTT,-,TRBV2,TRBD2,TRBJ2-3
CASSNRPIVDTQYF,TGTGCCAGCAGTAATAGGCCGATTGTGGATACGCAGTATTTT,-,TRBV6-1,-,TRBJ2-3
CSARGPGNTDTQYF,TGCAGTGCTAGGGGGCCGGGGAACACAGATACGCAGTATTTT,-,TRBV20-1,-,TRBJ2-3
CASSAGLPLGNTEAFF,TGTGCCAGCAGTGCCGGACTCCCCTTAGGGAACACTGAAGCTTTCTTT,once,TRBV2,-,TRBJ1-1
CAWGGNNSPLHF,TGTGCCTGGGGGGGGAATAATTCACCCCTCCACTTT,-,TRBV30,-,TRBJ1-6
CASSLGPGEANYGYTF,TGTGCCAGCAGCTTAGGGCCAGGGGAGGCTAACTATGGCTACACCTTC,once,TRBV7-6,-,TRBJ1-2
CASSDRGEQETQYF,TGTGCCAGTAGTGACCGGGGTGAGCAAGAGACCCAGTACTTC,-,TRBV19,-,TRBJ2-5
CSARDTRGRGNTIYF,TGCAGTGCTAGAGATACCCGGGGGCGAGGAAACACCATATATTTT,few,TRBV20-1,-,TRBJ1-3
CASSLVRGPQDTQYF,TGTGCCAGCAGCTTAGTTCGGGGGCCCCAAGATACGCAGTATTTT,few,TRBV7-9,-,TRBJ2-3
CASSPTPSGYTF,TGTGCCAGTAGCCCGACTCCGAGTGGCTACACCTTC,-,TRBV19,-,TRBJ1-2
CASSLGGPSKNIQYF,TGTGCCAGCAGCCTAGGGGGGCCTTCCAAAAACATTCAGTACTTC,-,TRBV11-3,-,TRBJ2-4
CASSYGGGAETQYF,TGTGCCAGCAGTTACGGCGGGGGGGCGGAGACCCAGTACTTC,few,TRBV6-2/TRBV6-3,TRBD2,TRBJ2-5
CASRSMGLNTGELFF,TGTGCCAGCCGCTCGATGGGACTAAACACCGGGGAGCTGTTTTTT,-,TRBV6-1,TRBD2,TRBJ2-2
CASSPRDSGMNTEAFF,TGTGCCAGCAGCCCACGGGATTCGGGGATGAACACTGAAGCTTTCTTT,few,TRBV7-2,-,TRBJ1-1
CASRPSGKNYNEQFF,TGTGCCAGCAGGCCCAGCGGGAAGAACTACAATGAGCAGTTCTTC,-,TRBV6-2/TRBV6-3,TRBD2,TRBJ2-1
CASSDRDRGSYEQYF,TGTGCCAGCAGTGACCGGGACAGGGGATCCTACGAGCAGTACTTC,-,TRBV6-4,TRBD1,TRBJ2-7
CSAEQGSGYTF,TGCAGCGCTGAACAGGGGTCTGGCTACACCTTC,few,TRBV29-1,TRBD1,TRBJ1-2
CATSRALPGQGYGYTF,TGTGCCACCAGCAGAGCCTTACCGGGACAGGGCTATGGCTACACCTTC,-,TRBV15,TRBD1,TRBJ1-2
CASSPTGETQYF,TGTGCCAGCAGCCCTACAGGGGAGACCCAGTACTTC,-,TRBV6-2/TRBV6-3,-,TRBJ2-5
CAISPSRGPSSYEQYF,TGTGCCATCAGTCCCTCCAGGGGCCCAAGCTCCTACGAGCAGTACTTC,-,TRBV10-3,-,TRBJ2-7
CASSVSNRGYNEQFF,TGTGCCAGCAGTGTTTCGAACAGGGGGTACAATGAGCAGTTCTTC,-,TRBV2,TRBD1,TRBJ2-1
CSGRDGNTEAFF,TGCAGCGGCCGGGACGGGAACACTGAAGCTTTCTTT,-,TRBV29-1,-,TRBJ1-1
CATSRDLREEQYF,TGTGCCACCAGCAGAGATTTAAGGGAAGAGCAGTACTTC,-,TRBV15,-,TRBJ2-7
CASSLDRSRPYYGYTF,TGTGCCAGCAGCTTAGATCGTAGCAGGCCCTACTATGGCTACACCTTC,-,TRBV7-8,-,TRBJ1-2
CSALGGGTEAFF,TGCAGTGCACTGGGGGGGGGCACTGAAGCTTTCTTT,once,TRBV20-1,-,TRBJ1-1
CASSPGQGVTGELFF,TGTGCCAGCAGCCCGGGACAGGGGGTCACCGGGGAGCTGTTTTTT,few,TRBV6-1,TRBD1,TRBJ2-2
CASSPGGGADTQYF,TGTGCCAGCAGCCCTGGGGGGGGGGCAGATACGCAGTATTTT,-,TRBV7-9,TRBD2,TRBJ2-3
CASSPRLAEFTDTQYF,TGTGCCAGCAGCCCGCGGCTAGCGGAATTCACAGATACGCAGTATTTT,-,TRBV11-3,TRBD2,TRBJ2-3
CSARVTGRGDQPQHF,TGCAGTGCTAGAGTAACAGGGCGGGGGGACCAGCCCCAGCATTTT,few,TRBV20-1,-,TRBJ1-5
CASSLSNWRPRSYGYTF,TGTGCCAGCAGCTTGTCCAATTGGCGGCCCAGATCCTATGGCTACACCTTC,once,TRBV5-6,-,TRBJ1-2
CSASPGAATYGYTF,TGCAGTGCTAGCCCCGGGGCAGCCACCTATGGCTACACCTTC,-,TRBV20-1,-,TRBJ1-2